These 25 T cell receptor beta chains were all obtained from the same sample, sequenced in a study of neurological immune-mediated disorders. TCRdb reprocessed the 5' RACE reads with MiXCR, giving one entry per CDR3 protein. There are 70,000 to 95,000 distinct CDR3 sequences in the sample; around 13% occur only once, and roughly 5% lies in the top ten. Time point indicated: longitudinal time-point 2. The material sequenced was PBMCs. These receptors were collected from a female donor with HTLV-1-associated myelopathy (HAM/TSP).

This clonotype was detected ten times or more. V usage is TRBV11-2 and J usage is TRBJ2-7; D gene uncertain. This CDR3 spans 15 amino acids. Germline CDR1 reads SGHAT; CDR2 reads FQNNGV. V gave up 3 bases and J gave up 2 bases, with 14 bases separating them. CDR3 sequence reads: CASSFSGSRTYEQYF. In DNA, the CDR3 is TGTGCCAGCAGCTTTTCCGGTTCGAGAACCTACGAGCAGTACTTC.

This clonotype was seen many times. The J gene is TRBJ2-5, the V gene TRBV7-9; 10 bases are shared with TRBD2. This CDR3 has 16 residues. With 0 bases clipped from V and 4 bases from J, the junction kept 5 bases outside the gene matches. CDR1 SEHNR and CDR2 FQNEAQ come from the germline V gene (reference sequence). The CDR3 nucleotides read TGTGCCAGCAGCTTAGCCTCTAGCGGGGGACGAGAGACCCAGTACTTC. It translates to CASSLASSGGRETQYF.

This clonotype has ten or more counts. J is TRBJ2-3 and V is TRBV15, with TRBD1 matching 7 bases. Trimming took 7 bases from V and 6 from J; bases not matched to a gene: 4. This CDR3 contains 12 residues. Germline V CDR1 and CDR2: LNHNV, YYDKDF (reference sequence). The CDR3 loop is CATKGAADTQYF. The CDR3 DNA sequence: TGTGCCACCAAGGGGGCCGCCGATACGCAGTATTTT.

This clonotype was recorded at least ten times. This chain uses TRBV20-1 with TRBJ2-1; 8 bases line up with TRBD2. The germline V gene has CDR1 DFQATT and CDR2 SNEGSKA (reference sequence). V lost 0 bases to trimming and J lost 9 bases; unmatched junction nucleotides: 10. The CDR3 contains 15 residues. Written as DNA, the CDR3 is TGCAGTGCTAGAGACCTTCTGGGACTAGTCACTGAGCAGTTCTTC. As protein: CSARDLLGLVTEQFF.

This clonotype was observed many times. The genes are TRBV12-3 or TRBV12-4 and TRBJ2-7; D may match TRBD1 or TRBD2 (5 bases each). Trimming took off 5 bases at V and 3 bases at J, with 14 bases between the two ends. The CDR3 has 14 amino acids. CDR3 in amino acids: CASSPQGTDYEQYF. The CDR3 DNA reads as TGTGCCAGCAGTCCCCAAGGGACCGACTACGAGCAGTACTTC.

The chain carries TRBV7-9 and TRBJ2-7, with 9 bases matching TRBD1. The J segment lost 4 bases and the V segment lost 3 bases, leaving 7 bases of the junction unmatched. The CDR3 has 15 residues. Germline V lookup: CDR1 SEHNR, CDR2 FQNEAQ (reference sequence). CDR3 bases: TGTGCCAGCAGCTTCGTAGGGACAGGGAGGTACGAGCAGTACTTC. It specifies CASSFVGTGRYEQYF. Supplemented by reference TRBV7-9 and TRBJ2-7, the full variable domain reads DTGVSQNPRHKITKRGQNVTFRCDPISEHNRLYWYRQTLGQGPEFLTYFQNEAQLEKSRLLSDRFSAERPKGSFSTLEIQRTEQGDSAMYLCASSFVGTGRYEQYFGPGTRLTVT.

The genes are TRBV20-1 and TRBJ1-3; no clear D gene. Germline CDR1 is DFQATT and CDR2 is SNEGSKA (reference sequence). Trimming removed 8 bases at V and 7 bases at J, with 15 bases between. The CDR3 consists of 12 residues. DNA for the CDR3: TGCAGTACTACGGGCCTACGGAACACCATATATTTT. Encoded protein: CSTTGLRNTIYF.

In its sample, this clonotype was seen a few times. The CDR3 sequence: CASSLGATTTNEKLFF. The CDR3 nucleotides are TGTGCCAGCAGCTTAGGAGCAACGACAACTAATGAAAAACTGTTTTTT. This rearrangement joins TRBV11-2 to TRBJ1-4; D unclear. The germline CDR1 and CDR2 sequences are SGHAT and FQNNGV. V dropped 1 base and J dropped 0 bases, with 9 bases sitting between them. This CDR3 region has 16 residues.

This clonotype was recorded at least ten times. This chain uses TRBV29-1 with TRBJ1-1, with D possibly matching TRBD1 (5 bases). The CDR3 runs 12 residues. The germline gives CDR1 SQVTM, CDR2 ANQGSEA. V lost 7 bases, J lost 0 bases, and 9 bases lay in between. The CDR3 DNA follows: TGCAGCGGGGGACGGATGAACACTGAAGCTTTCTTT. Its translation: CSGGRMNTEAFF.

The V and J genes are TRBV29-1 and TRBJ2-7; D may be TRBD1 (6 bases). V lost 4 bases and J lost 4, with 11 bases in between. This CDR3 comprises 12 residues. The germline CDR1 and CDR2 sequences are SQVTM and ANQGSEA. As DNA, the CDR3 is TGCAGCGTTGCGTGGCAGGGGTACGAGCAGTACTTC. Protein product: CSVAWQGYEQYF.

This clonotype was observed many times. CDR3 in amino acids: CASTTSGGRYNEQFF. The CDR3 DNA sequence: TGTGCCAGCACCACTAGCGGGGGCCGCTACAATGAGCAGTTCTTC. The V call is TRBV28, the J call TRBJ2-1; TRBD2 matches at 11 bases. Germline assignment: CDR1 MDHEN and CDR2 SYDVKM. V shed 7 bases, J shed 3 bases, and the junction held 5 bases outside the gene matches. The CDR3 contains 15 residues.

Many counts were recorded for this clonotype. V and J are TRBV3-1 and TRBJ2-6; no firm D call. Per the germline V gene, CDR1 is LGHDT and CDR2 is YNNKEL (reference sequence). Trimming took off 4 bases at V and 0 bases at J, with 7 bases between the two ends. The CDR3 contains 15 residues. CDR3 sequence reads: CASSLFGSGANVLTF. The CDR3 DNA sequence: TGTGCCAGCAGCCTGTTCGGCTCTGGGGCCAACGTCCTGACTTTC.

This clonotype was picked up many times. This chain joins TRBV5-1 and TRBJ1-2; no definite D call. Trimming cost V 0 bases and J 0 bases, with 9 bases left between them. CDR1 is SGHRS, CDR2 YFSETQ, per germline. The CDR3 contains 15 residues. The CDR3 region has the DNA TGCGCCAGCAGCTTGGGTGGCGGTACTAACTATGGCTACACCTTC. It specifies CASSLGGGTNYGYTF.

This clonotype showed up just a few times. The rearrangement links TRBV4-1 to TRBJ2-5; a weak D match, TRBD2 (5 bases). Trimming removed 2 bases at V and 5 bases at J, with 15 bases between. Germline CDR1 is MGHRA and CDR2 is YSYEKL. The CDR3 is 15 amino acids. The CDR3 region has the DNA TGCGCCAGCAGCCAACCCGGGGTAAAGTTGGAGACCCAGTACTTC. This sequence encodes CASSQPGVKLETQYF.

This clonotype was observed many times. The chain recombines TRBV28 with TRBJ2-7, with TRBD2 identical over 8 bases. With V trimmed by 5 bases and J by 6 bases, 18 bases remained unmatched. Germline assignment: CDR1 MDHEN and CDR2 SYDVKM. This CDR3 is 17 amino acids long. CDR3 DNA sequence: TGTGCCAGCAGTGGGACGAAACCGGGACTAGTTCGGTCCGAGCAGTACTTC. It encodes CASSGTKPGLVRSEQYF.

The chain joins TRBV20-1 to TRBJ2-3; weak D call: TRBD1 (5 bases). This CDR3 has 15 residues. Germline CDR1 reads DFQATT; CDR2 reads SNEGSKA (reference sequence). The V end lost 0 bases, the J end lost 1 base, and 11 bases lay between the germline ends. The CDR3 loop reads CSARDLVGRTDTQYF. The CDR3 DNA reads as TGCAGTGCTAGAGATCTTGTGGGGCGCACAGATACGCAGTATTTT.

This clonotype came up many times. This chain uses TRBV5-1 with TRBJ2-7; possibly TRBD1 for D (5 bases). Trimming shortened V by 3 bases and J by 6 bases, and 7 bases separated the two germline ends. CDR3 length: 11 amino acids. Germline V gives CDR1 SGHRS, CDR2 YFSETQ. CDR3 sequence reads: CASSSRGEQYF. CDR3 bases: TGCGCCAGCAGCTCAAGGGGCGAGCAGTACTTC.

This clonotype has ten or more counts. J is TRBJ1-4 and V is TRBV20-1, with unresolved D. Per germline, CDR1 DFQATT and CDR2 SNEGSKA (reference sequence). Trimming took 6 bases from V and 0 from J, leaving 8 bases between them. The CDR3 contains 13 residues. The CDR3 here is CSARDATNEKLFF. The CDR3 nucleotides read TGCAGTGCCCGGGATGCAACTAATGAAAAACTGTTTTTT.

Ten or more counts support this clonotype. The chain is built from TRBV6-1 and TRBJ1-1; D remains unclear. Germline lookup yields CDR1 MNHNS and CDR2 SASEGT. The V end lost 8 bases, the J end lost 5 bases, and 9 bases lay between the germline ends. The length of the CDR3 is 11 residues. The CDR3 sequence is CASRAGTEAFF. CDR3 DNA sequence: TGTGCCAGCCGGGCCGGGACTGAAGCTTTCTTT.

The table lists this clonotype with many counts. The rearrangement joins TRBV12-3 or TRBV12-4 to TRBJ2-2, with 10 nucleotides matching TRBD2. This CDR3 region has 16 residues. The J segment lost 8 bases and the V segment lost 1 base, leaving 7 bases of the junction unmatched. The DNA of the CDR3 is TGTGCCAGCAGTTTAGAGCGGGGGGGCGATCTTGGGGAGCTGTTTTTT. As protein: CASSLERGGDLGELFF.

The table lists this clonotype with many counts. V and J are TRBV6-1 and TRBJ2-3; the D is unclear. Trimming left V 2 bases short and J 0 bases short, with 6 bases between. CDR1 MNHNS and CDR2 SASEGT come from the germline V gene. This CDR3 spans 14 amino acids. The CDR3 nucleotides read TGTGCCAGCAGTGAAAGGGTCAGCACAGATACGCAGTATTTT. It specifies CASSERVSTDTQYF.

This clonotype was seen only a few times. The chain is built from TRBV9 and TRBJ2-1; D perhaps matches TRBD2 (7 bases). There are 12 residues in the CDR3. CDR1 and CDR2 (germline): SGDLS, YYNGEE. The V end was cut by 7 bases, the J end by 4 bases, with 9 bases between. CDR3 coding DNA: TGTGCCAGCCGGGGGGCTTACAATGAGCAGTTCTTC. Translated: CASRGAYNEQFF. Based on the CDR3 plus reference TRBV9 and TRBJ2-1, the full variable domain is DSGVTQTPKHLITATGQRVTLRCSPRSGDLSVYWYQQSLDQGLQFLIQYYNGEERAKGNILERFSAQQFPDLHSELNLSSLELGDSALYFCASRGAYNEQFFGPGTRLTVL.

This clonotype was counted only a few times. CDR3 bases: TGTGCCAGCAGCATTGACGGGGGACGTAGCTCCTACAATGAGCAGTTCTTC. Its protein product is CASSIDGGRSSYNEQFF. The V and J genes are TRBV9 and TRBJ2-1; D possibly corresponds to TRBD2 (6 bases). The V gene's germline CDR1 is SGDLS and CDR2 YYNGEE. With 4 bases removed from V and 0 bases from J, the gap between germline ends came to 17 bases. This CDR3 contains 17 residues.

There are many counts of this clonotype. The V and J genes are TRBV6-1 and TRBJ2-4; D is ambiguous. The germline CDR1 and CDR2 sequences are MNHNS and SASEGT. The CDR3 spans 13 residues. V was pared by 7 bases and J by 0 bases, with 7 bases between. The CDR3: CASKDLAKNIQYF. Here the CDR3 DNA reads TGTGCCAGCAAGGACCTAGCCAAAAACATTCAGTACTTC.

This clonotype was found many times. The rearrangement links TRBV9 to TRBJ2-7; perhaps D is TRBD1 or TRBD2 (7 bases each). V was cut by 4 bases and J by 5 bases, with 19 bases left in between. The CDR3 length is 15 residues. Germline V gene lookup returns CDR1 SGDLS and CDR2 YYNGEE. CDR3 nucleotides: TGTGCCAGCAGCACAGGGGAGGGAGTTAGCGACGAGCAGTACTTC. Its translation: CASSTGEGVSDEQYF.